Each of the 4 T cell receptor beta chains below was sequenced from the same sample in a study of shared clonotypes between healthy human individuals (dated by TCRdb to 2019 to 2021). The library was made by the immunoSEQ multiplex PCR assay. Held by TCRdb, this immuneACCESS table contains in-frame sequences only and omits some clones. Under half of the omission traces to an unresolved V gene where checked; the cause of the rest is unknown. Across this sample there are roughly 380,000 clones, with 90% to 97% seen only once. The top ten clonotypes cover about 0.34% of the sample. Input material: memory CD8+ T cells sorted from blood. This sample's cell subset or site label indicates: CD45RO+ cells pooled with CCR7-negative TemRA cells. The receptors originated from a man aged 25-45 years in good health.

This sequence joins TRBV29-1 and TRBJ1-1; tentatively, D is TRBD1 (5 bases). CDR3 length equals 12 residues. V dropped 5 bases and J dropped 8 bases, with 15 bases sitting between them. Per the germline V gene, CDR1 is SQVTM and CDR2 is ANQGSEA. The DNA of the CDR3 is TGCAGCGTTTTAGAGGGGCCCCGGGAAGCTTTCTTT. Protein: CSVLEGPREAFF.

The V gene is TRBV19, the J gene TRBJ2-7; no definite D call. The CDR3 runs to 16 residues. Germline lookup yields CDR1 LNHDA and CDR2 SQIVND (reference sequence). V was cut by 6 bases and J by 0 bases, with 18 bases left in between. This CDR3 reads CASSTVGGPYSYEQYF. DNA of the CDR3: TGTGCCAGTAGCACCGTGGGCGGACCGTACTCCTACGAGCAGTACTTC.

The CDR3 DNA follows: TGTGCCAGCAGTCTGGACAGCCCTTCTTTCACAGATACGCAGTATTTT. Protein product: CASSLDSPSFTDTQYF. The chain couples TRBV7-9 to TRBJ2-3; TRBD1 might be the D (6 bases). Germline V CDR1 and CDR2: SEHNR, FQNEAQ (reference sequence). The CDR3 extends over 16 amino acids. V dropped 6 bases and J dropped 2 bases, with 18 bases sitting between them.

The chain uses TRBV29-1 and TRBJ2-3, with 15 bases identical to TRBD2. The CDR3 loop spans 18 amino acids. After removal of 6 bases from V and 3 bases from J, the junction contained 13 bases not matched to a gene. Germline CDR1 is SQVTM and CDR2 is ANQGSEA. The CDR3 region is CSVVGPGLAGGRTDTQYF. CDR3 DNA sequence: TGCAGCGTCGTGGGCCCTGGACTAGCGGGAGGGCGGACAGATACGCAGTATTTT.